This T cell receptor (beta chain) was captured in a study of response to subunit inactivated influenza vaccine (dated by TCRdb to the late 2010s). At the level of the whole study: To follow how T cells responded to a trivalent subunit inactivated influenza vaccine, the researchers relied on deep quantitative profiling of the T cell receptor repertoire.

Library preparation used RT-PCR. TCRdb lists the instrument as Illumina HiSeq 2500. TCRdb took the public reads, trimmed them with fastp at Q25, ran MiXCR for clone calling and kept in-frame beta chains. Identical CDR3 protein sequences are pooled into one entry, listed with their most common genes and DNA. The sample table records about 520,000 distinct CDR3 sequences; approximately 6.9% of these occur just once. The ten largest clones capture under 15% of the sample. What the authors observed across the whole study: The authors suggested that each seasonal influenza vaccination may recruit only a limited number of new T cells.

From its cysteine to its phenylalanine, the CDR3 spans 18 amino acids. The read is trimmed to its CDR3 DNA, 54 bases read in frame from base 1. Regarding this clonotype: This clone's antigen is unknown. Within one base of it there is no much larger clone, and no base qualities were kept.

The sequencing used PBMCs from blood, collected around 25 months after vaccination. The sequence links TRBV12-2 to TRBJ2-5; TRBD2, the table's D call, was not compared with the DNA. TRBV12-2 is noted as a pseudogene. The clonotype comes from a man between 50 and 70 years old who received an inactivated influenza vaccine. Donor details come from another sample of the same person, matched by shared clones. The nucleotide sequence reads as follows: TGTGCAAGTCCCGGGACTAGCGGACCTACGCCGAACCAAGAGACCCAGTACTTC. Translated, this gives CASPGTSGPTPNQETQYF.